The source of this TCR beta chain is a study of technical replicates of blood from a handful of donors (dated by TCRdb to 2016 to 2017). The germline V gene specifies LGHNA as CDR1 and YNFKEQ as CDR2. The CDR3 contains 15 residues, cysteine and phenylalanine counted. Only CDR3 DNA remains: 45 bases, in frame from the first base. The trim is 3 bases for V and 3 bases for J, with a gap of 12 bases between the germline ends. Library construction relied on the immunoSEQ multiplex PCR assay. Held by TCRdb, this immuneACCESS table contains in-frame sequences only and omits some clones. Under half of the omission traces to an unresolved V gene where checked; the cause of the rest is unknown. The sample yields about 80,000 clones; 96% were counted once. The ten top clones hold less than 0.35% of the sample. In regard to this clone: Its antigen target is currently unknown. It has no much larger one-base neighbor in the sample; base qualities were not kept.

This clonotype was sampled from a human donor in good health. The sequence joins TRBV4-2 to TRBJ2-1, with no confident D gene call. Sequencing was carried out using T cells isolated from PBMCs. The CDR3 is CASSQSWAIYNEQFF. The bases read TGTGCCAGCAGCCAGTCTTGGGCCATCTACAATGAGCAGTTCTTC.